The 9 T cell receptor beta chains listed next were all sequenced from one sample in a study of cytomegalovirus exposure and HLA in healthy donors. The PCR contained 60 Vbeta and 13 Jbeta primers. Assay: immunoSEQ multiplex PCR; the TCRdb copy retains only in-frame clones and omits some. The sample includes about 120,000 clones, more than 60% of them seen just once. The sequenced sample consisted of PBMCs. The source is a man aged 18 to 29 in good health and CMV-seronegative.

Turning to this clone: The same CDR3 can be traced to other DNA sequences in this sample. The CDR3 here is CASSLVGHLQDDNEKLFF. CDR3 coding DNA: TGTGCCAGCAGTCTAGTAGGTCATTTACAGGACGATAATGAAAAACTGTTTTTT. The J gene is TRBJ1-4, the V gene TRBV27; D may be TRBD1 (5 bases). CDR3 size: 18 residues. Between the trimmed V and J ends, which lost 5 bases and 4 bases, there was a span of 23 bases. Germline assignment: CDR1 MNHEY and CDR2 SMNVEV (reference sequence).

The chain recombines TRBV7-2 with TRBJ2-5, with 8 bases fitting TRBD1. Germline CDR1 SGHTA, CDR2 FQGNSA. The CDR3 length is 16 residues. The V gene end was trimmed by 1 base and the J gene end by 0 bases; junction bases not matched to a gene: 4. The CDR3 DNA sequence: TGTGCCAGCAGCTTAGGACAGGGGACATACCAAGAGACCCAGTACTTC. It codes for CASSLGQGTYQETQYF. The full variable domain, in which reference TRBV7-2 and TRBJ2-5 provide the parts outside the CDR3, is GAGVSQSPSNKVTEKGKDVELRCDPISGHTALYWYRQSLGQGLEFLIYFQGNSAPDKSGLPSDRFSAERTGGSVSTLTIQRTQQEDSAVYLCASSLGQGTYQETQYFGPGTRLLVL.

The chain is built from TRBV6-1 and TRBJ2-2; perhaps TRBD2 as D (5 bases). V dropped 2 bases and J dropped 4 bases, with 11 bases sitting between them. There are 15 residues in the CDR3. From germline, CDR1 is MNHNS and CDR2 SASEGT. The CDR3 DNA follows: TGTGCCAGCAGTGAAAGGACTCAAGCCACCGGGGAGCTGTTTTTT. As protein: CASSERTQATGELFF.

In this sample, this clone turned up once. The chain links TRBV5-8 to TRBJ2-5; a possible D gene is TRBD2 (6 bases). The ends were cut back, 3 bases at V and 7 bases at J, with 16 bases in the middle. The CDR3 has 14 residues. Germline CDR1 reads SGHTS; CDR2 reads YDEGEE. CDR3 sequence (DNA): TGTGCCAGCAGCTCCGAGCGGGCCTGGGGGACCCAGTACTTC. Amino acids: CASSSERAWGTQYF.

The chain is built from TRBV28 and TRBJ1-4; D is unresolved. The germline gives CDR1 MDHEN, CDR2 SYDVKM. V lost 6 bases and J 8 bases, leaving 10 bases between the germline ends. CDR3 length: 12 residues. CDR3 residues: CASSLDGEKLFF. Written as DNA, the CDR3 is TGTGCCAGCAGCCTTGACGGGGAAAAACTGTTTTTT. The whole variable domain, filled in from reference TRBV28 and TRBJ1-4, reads DVKVTQSSRYLVKRTGEKVFLECVQDMDHENMFWYRQDPGLGLRLIYFSYDVKMKEKGDIPEGYSVSREKKERFSLILESASTNQTSMYLCASSLDGEKLFFGSGTQLSVL.

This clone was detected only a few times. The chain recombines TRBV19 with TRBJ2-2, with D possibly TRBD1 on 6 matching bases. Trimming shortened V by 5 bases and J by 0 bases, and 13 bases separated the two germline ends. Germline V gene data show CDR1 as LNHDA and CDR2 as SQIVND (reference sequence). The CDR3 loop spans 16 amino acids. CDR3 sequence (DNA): TGTGCCAGTAGTTCGGGACACCGGTCGAACACCGGGGAGCTGTTTTTT. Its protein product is CASSSGHRSNTGELFF.

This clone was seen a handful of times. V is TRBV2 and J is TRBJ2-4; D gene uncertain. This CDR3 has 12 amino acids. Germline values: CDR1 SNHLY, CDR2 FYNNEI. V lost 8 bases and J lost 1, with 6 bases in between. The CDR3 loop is CASLGAKNIQYF. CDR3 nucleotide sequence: TGTGCCAGCCTCGGGGCCAAAAACATTCAGTACTTC.

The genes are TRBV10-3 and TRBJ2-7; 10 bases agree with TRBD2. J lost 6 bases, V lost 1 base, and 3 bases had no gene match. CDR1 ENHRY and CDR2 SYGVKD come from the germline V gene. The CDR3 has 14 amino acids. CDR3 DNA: TGTGCCATCAGTGAGTTGGGACTAGCGAGCGAGCAGTACTTC. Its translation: CAISELGLASEQYF.

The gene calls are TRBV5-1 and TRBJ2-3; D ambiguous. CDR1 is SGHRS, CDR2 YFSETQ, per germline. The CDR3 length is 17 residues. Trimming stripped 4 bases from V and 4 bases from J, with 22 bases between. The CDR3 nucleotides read TGCGCCAGCAGCCGACTCATGAAGGTCTCCCTAGCAGATACGCAGTATTTT. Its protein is CASSRLMKVSLADTQYF.